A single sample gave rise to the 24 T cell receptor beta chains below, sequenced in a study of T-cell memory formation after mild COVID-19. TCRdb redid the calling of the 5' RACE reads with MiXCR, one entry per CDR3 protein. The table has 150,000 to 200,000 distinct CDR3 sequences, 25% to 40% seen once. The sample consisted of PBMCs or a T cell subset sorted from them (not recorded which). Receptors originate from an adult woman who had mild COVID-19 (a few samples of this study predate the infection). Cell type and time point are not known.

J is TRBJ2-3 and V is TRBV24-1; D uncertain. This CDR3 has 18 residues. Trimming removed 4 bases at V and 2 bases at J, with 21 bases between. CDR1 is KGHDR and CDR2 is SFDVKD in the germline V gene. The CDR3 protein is CATSEPSGVGSHTDTQYF. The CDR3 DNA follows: TGTGCCACCAGTGAACCTTCCGGTGTAGGGTCCCACACAGATACGCAGTATTTT.

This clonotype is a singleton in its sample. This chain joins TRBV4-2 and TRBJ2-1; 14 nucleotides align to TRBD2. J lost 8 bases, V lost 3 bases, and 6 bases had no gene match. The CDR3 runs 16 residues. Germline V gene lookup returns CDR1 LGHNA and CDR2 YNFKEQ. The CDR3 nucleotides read TGTGCCAGCAGCCAGGAGACTAGCGGGGGGGCCGATGAGCAGTTCTTC. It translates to CASSQETSGGADEQFF.

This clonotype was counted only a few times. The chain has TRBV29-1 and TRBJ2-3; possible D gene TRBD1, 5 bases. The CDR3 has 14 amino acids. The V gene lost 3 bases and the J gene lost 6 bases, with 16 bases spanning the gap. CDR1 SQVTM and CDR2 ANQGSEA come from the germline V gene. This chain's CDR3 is CSVEGRPQGDTQYF. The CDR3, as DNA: TGCAGCGTTGAGGGCAGACCGCAGGGTGATACGCAGTATTTT.

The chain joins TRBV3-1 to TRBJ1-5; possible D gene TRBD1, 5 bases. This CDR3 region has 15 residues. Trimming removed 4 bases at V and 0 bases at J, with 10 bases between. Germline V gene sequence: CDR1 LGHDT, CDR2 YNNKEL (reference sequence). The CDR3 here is CASSLRGVSNQPQHF. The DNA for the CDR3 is TGTGCCAGCAGCCTCCGAGGGGTTAGCAATCAGCCCCAGCATTTT.

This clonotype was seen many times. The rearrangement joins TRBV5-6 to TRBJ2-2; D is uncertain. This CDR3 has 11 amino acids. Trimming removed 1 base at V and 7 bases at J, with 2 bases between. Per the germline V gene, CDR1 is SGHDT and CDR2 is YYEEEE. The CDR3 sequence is CASSLSGELFF. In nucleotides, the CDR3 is TGTGCCAGCAGCTTGAGCGGGGAGCTGTTTTTT. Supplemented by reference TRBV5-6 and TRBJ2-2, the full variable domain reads DAGVTQSPTHLIKTRGQQVTLRCSPKSGHDTVSWYQQALGQGPQFIFQYYEEEERQRGNFPDRFSGHQFPNYSSELNVNALLLGDSALYLCASSLSGELFFGEGSRLTVL.

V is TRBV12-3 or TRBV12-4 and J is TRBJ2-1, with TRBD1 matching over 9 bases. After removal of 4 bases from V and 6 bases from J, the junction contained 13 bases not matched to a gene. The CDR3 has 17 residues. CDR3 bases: TGTGCCAGCAGTTCTCACCCCGGACAGGGGAATGGCAATGAGCAGTTCTTC. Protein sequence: CASSSHPGQGNGNEQFF.

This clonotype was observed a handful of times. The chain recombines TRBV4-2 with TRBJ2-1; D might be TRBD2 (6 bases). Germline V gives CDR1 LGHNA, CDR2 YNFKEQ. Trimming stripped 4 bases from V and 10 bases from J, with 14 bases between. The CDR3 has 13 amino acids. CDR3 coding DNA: TGTGCCAGCAGCCTCACGCGGGACCCCGAGCAGTTCTTC. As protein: CASSLTRDPEQFF.

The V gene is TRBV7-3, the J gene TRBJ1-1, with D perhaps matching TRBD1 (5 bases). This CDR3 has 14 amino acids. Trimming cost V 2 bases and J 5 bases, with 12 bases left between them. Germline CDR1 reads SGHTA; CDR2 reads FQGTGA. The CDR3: CASSLSGGRTEAFF. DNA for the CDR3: TGTGCCAGCAGCTTATCCGGGGGTAGGACTGAAGCTTTCTTT.

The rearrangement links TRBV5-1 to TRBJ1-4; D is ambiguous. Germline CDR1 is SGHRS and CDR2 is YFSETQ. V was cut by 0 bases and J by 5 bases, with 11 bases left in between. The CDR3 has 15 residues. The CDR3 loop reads CASSLAPRRNEKLFF. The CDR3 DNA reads TGCGCCAGCAGCTTGGCCCCCCGACGGAATGAAAAACTGTTTTTT.

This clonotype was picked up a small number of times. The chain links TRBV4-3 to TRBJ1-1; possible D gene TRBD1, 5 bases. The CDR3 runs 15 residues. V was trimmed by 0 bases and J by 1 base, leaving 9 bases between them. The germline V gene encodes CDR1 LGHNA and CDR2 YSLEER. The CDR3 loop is CASSQDRVGNTEAFF. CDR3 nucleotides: TGCGCCAGCAGCCAAGACAGGGTGGGGAACACTGAAGCTTTCTTT.

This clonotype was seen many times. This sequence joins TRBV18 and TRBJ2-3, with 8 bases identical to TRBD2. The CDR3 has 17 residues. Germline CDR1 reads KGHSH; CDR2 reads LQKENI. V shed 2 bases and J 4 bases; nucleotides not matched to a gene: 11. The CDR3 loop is CASSPARRAGESDTQYF. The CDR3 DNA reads TGTGCCAGCTCACCAGCTCGAAGAGCGGGAGAATCAGATACGCAGTATTTT. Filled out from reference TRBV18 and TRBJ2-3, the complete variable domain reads NAGVMQNPRHLVRRRGQEARLRCSPMKGHSHVYWYRQLPEEGLKFMVYLQKENIIDESGMPKERFSAEFPKEGPSILRIQQVVRGDSAAYFCASSPARRAGESDTQYFGPGTRLTVL.

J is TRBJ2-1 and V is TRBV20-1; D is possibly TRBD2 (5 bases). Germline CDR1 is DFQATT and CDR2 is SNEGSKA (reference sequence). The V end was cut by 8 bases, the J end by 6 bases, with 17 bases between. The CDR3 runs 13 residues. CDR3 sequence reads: CSIVLIGGNEQFF. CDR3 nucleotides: TGCAGTATCGTTCTTATCGGAGGCAATGAGCAGTTCTTC.

In DNA, the CDR3 is TGCGCCAGCAGCCAAGGGGCTTTGGGTACTGAAGCTTTCTTT. This codes for CASSQGALGTEAFF. The gene calls are TRBV4-1 and TRBJ1-1; no clear D gene. This CDR3 region has 14 residues. The V gene's germline CDR1 is MGHRA and CDR2 YSYEKL. V lost 1 base and J 5 bases, leaving 11 bases between the germline ends.

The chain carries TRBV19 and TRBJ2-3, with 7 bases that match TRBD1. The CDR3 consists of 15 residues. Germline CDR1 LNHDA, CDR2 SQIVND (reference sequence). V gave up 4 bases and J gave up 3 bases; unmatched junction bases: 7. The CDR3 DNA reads TGTGCCAGTAGTAATCCAGGACAGGTGACAGATACGCAGTATTTT. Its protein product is CASSNPGQVTDTQYF.

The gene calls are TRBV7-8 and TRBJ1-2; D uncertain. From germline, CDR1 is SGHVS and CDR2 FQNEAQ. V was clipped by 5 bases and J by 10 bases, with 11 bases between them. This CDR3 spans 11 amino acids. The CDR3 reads CASSHPGSYTF. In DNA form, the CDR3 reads TGTGCCAGCAGCCACCCGGGGTCCTACACCTTC. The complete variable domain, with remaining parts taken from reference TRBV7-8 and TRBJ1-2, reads GAGVSQSPRYKVAKRGQDVALRCDPISGHVSLFWYQQALGQGPEFLTYFQNEAQLDKSGLPSDRFFAERPEGSVSTLKIQRTQQEDSAVYLCASSHPGSYTFGSGTRLTVV.

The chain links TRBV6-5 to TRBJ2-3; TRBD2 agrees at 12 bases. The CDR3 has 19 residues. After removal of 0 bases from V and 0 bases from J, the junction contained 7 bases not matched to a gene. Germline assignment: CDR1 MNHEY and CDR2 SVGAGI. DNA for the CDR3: TGTGCCAGCAGTTACTCGGGAACCGGGACTAGCGGGAGCACAGATACGCAGTATTTT. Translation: CASSYSGTGTSGSTDTQYF.

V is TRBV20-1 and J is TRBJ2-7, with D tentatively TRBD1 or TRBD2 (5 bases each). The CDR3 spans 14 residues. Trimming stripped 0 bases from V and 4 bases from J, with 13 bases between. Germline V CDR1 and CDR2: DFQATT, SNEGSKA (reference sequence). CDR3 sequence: CSARDRGAGYEQYF. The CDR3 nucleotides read TGCAGTGCTAGAGATCGAGGGGCAGGGTACGAGCAGTACTTC.

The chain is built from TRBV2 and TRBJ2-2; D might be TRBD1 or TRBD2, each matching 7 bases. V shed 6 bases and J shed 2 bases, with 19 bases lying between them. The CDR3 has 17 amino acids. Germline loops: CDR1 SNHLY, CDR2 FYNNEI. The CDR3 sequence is CASSVPRGGPNTGELFF. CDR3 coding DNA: TGTGCCAGCAGCGTCCCCAGGGGGGGCCCAAACACCGGGGAGCTGTTTTTT.

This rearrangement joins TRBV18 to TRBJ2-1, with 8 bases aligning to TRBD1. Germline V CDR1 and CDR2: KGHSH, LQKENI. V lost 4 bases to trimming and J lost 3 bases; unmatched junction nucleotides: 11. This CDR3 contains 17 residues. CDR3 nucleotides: TGTGCCAGCTCACTACTGAAACCAGGGGGCGGCTACAATGAGCAGTTCTTC. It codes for CASSLLKPGGGYNEQFF.

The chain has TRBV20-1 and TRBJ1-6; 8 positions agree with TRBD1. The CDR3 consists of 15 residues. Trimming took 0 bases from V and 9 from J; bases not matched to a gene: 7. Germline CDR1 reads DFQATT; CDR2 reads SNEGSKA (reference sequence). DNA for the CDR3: TGCAGTGCTAGAGAAACTCCGGACAGGGTTTCACCCCTCCACTTT. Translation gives CSARETPDRVSPLHF.

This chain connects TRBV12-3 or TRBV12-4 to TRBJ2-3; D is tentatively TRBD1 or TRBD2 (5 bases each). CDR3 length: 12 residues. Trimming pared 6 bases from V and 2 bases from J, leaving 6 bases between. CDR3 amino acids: CASRGVTDTQYF. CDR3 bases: TGTGCCAGCAGGGGGGTCACAGATACGCAGTATTTT.

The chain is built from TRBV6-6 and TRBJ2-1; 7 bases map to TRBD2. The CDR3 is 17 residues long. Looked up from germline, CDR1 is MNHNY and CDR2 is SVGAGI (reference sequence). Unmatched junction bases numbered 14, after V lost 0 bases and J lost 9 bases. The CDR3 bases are TGTGCCAGCAGTTACTCGAGACTCGGGGGGTCAGCCAGTGAGCAGTTCTTC. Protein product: CASSYSRLGGSASEQFF.

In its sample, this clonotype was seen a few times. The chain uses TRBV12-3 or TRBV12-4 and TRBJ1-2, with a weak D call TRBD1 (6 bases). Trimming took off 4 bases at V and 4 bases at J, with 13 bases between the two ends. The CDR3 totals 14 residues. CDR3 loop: CASSSTGKIYGYTF. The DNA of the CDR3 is TGTGCCAGCAGTTCCACAGGGAAAATCTATGGCTACACCTTC.

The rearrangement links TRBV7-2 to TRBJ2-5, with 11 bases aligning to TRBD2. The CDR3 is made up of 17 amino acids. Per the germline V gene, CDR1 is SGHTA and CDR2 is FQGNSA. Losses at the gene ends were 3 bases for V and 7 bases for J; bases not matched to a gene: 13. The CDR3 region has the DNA TGTGCCAGCAGCTTCCAGAATAGCGGGAGGGCTTTCTCGACCCAGTACTTC. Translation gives CASSFQNSGRAFSTQYF.